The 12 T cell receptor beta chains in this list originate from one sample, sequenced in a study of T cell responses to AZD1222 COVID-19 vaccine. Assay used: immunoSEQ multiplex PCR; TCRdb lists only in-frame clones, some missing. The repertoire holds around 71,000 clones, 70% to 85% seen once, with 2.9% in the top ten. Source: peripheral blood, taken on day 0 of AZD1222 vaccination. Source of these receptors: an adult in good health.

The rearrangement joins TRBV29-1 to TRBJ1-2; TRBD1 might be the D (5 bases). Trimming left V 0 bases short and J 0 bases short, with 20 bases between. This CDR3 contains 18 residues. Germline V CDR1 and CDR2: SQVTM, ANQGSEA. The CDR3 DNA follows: TGCAGCGTTGAAGACCTAATGGGGGTTGACAAGTCTAACTATGGCTACACCTTC. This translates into CSVEDLMGVDKSNYGYTF. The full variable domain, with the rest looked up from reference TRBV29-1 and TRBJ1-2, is SAVISQKPSRDICQRGTSLTIQCQVDSQVTMMFWYRQQPGQSLTLIATANQGSEATYESGFVIDKFPISRPNLTFSTLTVSNMSPEDSSIYLCSVEDLMGVDKSNYGYTFGSGTRLTVV.

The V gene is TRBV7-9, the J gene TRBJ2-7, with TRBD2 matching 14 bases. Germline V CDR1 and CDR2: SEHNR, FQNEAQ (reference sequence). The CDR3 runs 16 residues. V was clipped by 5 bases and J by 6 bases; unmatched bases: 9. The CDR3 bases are TGTGCCAGCAGCCAGACTAGCGGGAGGGCTACCCGCGAGCAGTACTTC. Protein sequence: CASSQTSGRATREQYF.

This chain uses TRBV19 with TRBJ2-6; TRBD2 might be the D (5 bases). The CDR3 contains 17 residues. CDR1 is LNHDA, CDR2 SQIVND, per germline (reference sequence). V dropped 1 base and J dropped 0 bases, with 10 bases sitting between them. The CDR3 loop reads CASSIVRGSSGANVLTF. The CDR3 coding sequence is TGTGCCAGTAGTATAGTCAGAGGGAGCTCTGGGGCCAACGTCCTGACTTTC.

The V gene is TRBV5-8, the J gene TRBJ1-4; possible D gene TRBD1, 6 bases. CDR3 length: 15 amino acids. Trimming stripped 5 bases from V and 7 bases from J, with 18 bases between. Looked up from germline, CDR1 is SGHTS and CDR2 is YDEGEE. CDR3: CASRGQLGVGEKLFF. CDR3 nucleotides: TGTGCCAGCAGGGGACAACTTGGGGTCGGTGAAAAACTGTTTTTT.

In DNA, the CDR3 is TGTGCCACCAGCAGCGGTCAGGGGGCCGGGGAGCTGTTTTTT. This translates into CATSSGQGAGELFF. The chain is built from TRBV15 and TRBJ2-2; 7 bases are a match to TRBD1. CDR1 and CDR2 (germline): LNHNV, YYDKDF (reference sequence). The CDR3 extends over 14 amino acids. V was pared by 3 bases and J by 6 bases, with 4 bases of the junction left unmatched.

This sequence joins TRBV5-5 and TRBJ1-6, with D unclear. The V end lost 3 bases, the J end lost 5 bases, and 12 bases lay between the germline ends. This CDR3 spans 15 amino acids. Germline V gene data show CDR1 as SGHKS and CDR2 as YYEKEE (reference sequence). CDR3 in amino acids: CASSWTEVNNSPLHF. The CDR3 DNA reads TGTGCCAGCAGCTGGACCGAAGTCAATAATTCACCCCTCCACTTT.

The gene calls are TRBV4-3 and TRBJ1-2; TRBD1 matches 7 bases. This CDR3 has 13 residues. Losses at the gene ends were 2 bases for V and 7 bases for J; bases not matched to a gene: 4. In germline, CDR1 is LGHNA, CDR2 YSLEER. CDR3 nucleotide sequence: TGCGCCAGCAGCCAAACGCCAGGGGGTGGCTACACCTTC. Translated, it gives CASSQTPGGGYTF.

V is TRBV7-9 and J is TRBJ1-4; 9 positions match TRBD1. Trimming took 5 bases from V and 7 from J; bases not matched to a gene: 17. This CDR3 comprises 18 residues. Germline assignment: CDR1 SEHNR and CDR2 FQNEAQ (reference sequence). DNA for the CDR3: TGTGCCAGCAGCGACAGCATAGAGGACAGGGGAAGGATTGAAAAACTGTTTTTT. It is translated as CASSDSIEDRGRIEKLFF.

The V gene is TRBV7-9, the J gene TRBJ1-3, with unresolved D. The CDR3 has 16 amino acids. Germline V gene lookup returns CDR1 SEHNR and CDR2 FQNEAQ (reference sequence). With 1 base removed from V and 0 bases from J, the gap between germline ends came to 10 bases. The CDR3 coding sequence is TGTGCCAGCAGCTTAGGCGGTGCCGGCTCTGGAAACACCATATATTTT. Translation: CASSLGGAGSGNTIYF.

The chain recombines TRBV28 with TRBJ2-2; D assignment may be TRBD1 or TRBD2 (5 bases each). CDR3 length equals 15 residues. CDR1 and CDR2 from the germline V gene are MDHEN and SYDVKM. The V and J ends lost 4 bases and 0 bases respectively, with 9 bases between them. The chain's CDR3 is CASSYQGPNTGELFF. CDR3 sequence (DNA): TGTGCCAGCAGTTATCAGGGACCGAACACCGGGGAGCTGTTTTTT. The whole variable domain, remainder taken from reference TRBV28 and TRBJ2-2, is DVKVTQSSRYLVKRTGEKVFLECVQDMDHENMFWYRQDPGLGLRLIYFSYDVKMKEKGDIPEGYSVSREKKERFSLILESASTNQTSMYLCASSYQGPNTGELFFGEGSRLTVL.

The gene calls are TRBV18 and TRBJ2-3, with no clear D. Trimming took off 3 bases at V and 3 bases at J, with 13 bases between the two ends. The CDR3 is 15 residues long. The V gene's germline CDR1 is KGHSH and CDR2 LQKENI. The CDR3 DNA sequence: TGTGCCAGCTCACCTATTCCTTCAGAAACAGATACGCAGTATTTT. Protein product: CASSPIPSETDTQYF.

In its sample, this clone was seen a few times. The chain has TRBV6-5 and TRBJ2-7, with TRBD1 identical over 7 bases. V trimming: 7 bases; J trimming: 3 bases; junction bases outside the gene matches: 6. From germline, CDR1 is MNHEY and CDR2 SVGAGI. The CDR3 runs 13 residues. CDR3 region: CASNRGQSYEQYF. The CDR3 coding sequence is TGTGCCAGCAACCGGGGACAGAGCTACGAGCAGTACTTC.